The subject of this entry is one T cell receptor beta chain. In its sample, this clonotype was seen a few times. Which antigen it targets is not known. Per-base quality was not reported, and no clone a single base away is much larger than it. Sequencing instrument: Illumina NovaSeq 6000. TCR cDNA was synthesized by 5'RACE template switching, through which a universal primer site and unique molecular identifiers were introduced. Priming for cDNA synthesis came from both the TCR alpha and TCR beta constant segments. Libraries were amplified in two PCR steps, with sample barcodes and sequencing adapters added in the second step. Sequencing of libraries was performed on Illumina HiSeq 2500 (2x100 bp) or NovaSeq (2x150 bp). The original methods were these. MIGEC was used to demultiplex reads and collapse the reads into UMI consensus sequences, and MiXCR was used for V(D)J alignment. Clonotypes responding to the vaccine were identified with edgeR on replicate PBMC samples, with the criteria of FDR below 0.01 and a log2 fold change above 5 up to day 15. CD4 or CD8 identity was assigned to each bulk clonotype according to whether the clonotype was present at higher abundance in the sequenced CD4 repertoire or the sequenced CD8 repertoire. TCRdb reanalyzed the raw reads on its own, using fastp at Q25 for trimming and MiXCR for clone calling, and kept in-frame beta chains. Rows are unified per CDR3 protein, each entry keeping the most common DNA and genes. TCRdb, not the authors, supplied the V and J calls. Within this sample are 250,000 to 350,000 distinct CDR3 sequences, with around 8.6% of them counted one time only. About 3.7% of the sample is in the top ten clones.

Unmatched junction bases come to 9, with V trimmed by 9 bases and J by 2 bases. From the cysteine through the phenylalanine, the CDR3 covers 15 amino acids. Only CDR3 DNA remains: 45 bases, in frame from the first base. Sample treatment or condition, as interpreted from the label and publication: live attenuated yellow fever vaccine strain. A standard Ficoll-Paque protocol was used to isolate PBMCs from peripheral blood. Dynabeads CD4 and CD8 positive selection kits were used to isolate CD4 and CD8 T-cell fractions. RNA was extracted with TriZol from bulk PBMCs, CD4 and CD8 fractions, and dextramer-positive and dextramer-negative fractions. The data were taken from a study of T cells after yellow fever vaccination (dated by TCRdb to between 2017 and 2020). Context from the whole study: Libraries from fractions with low cell numbers were prepared with the SMART-Seq v4 Ultra Low Input RNA kit. To track T-cell clones before and after primary and booster YFV17D yellow fever vaccination, bulk TCR alpha and beta repertoires were sequenced longitudinally. The cohort comprised two healthy male donors, one aged 18 to 30 and one aged 30 to 40 years. Blood was drawn at multiple timepoints before and after primary and secondary immunization, with bulk PBMC replicates and cell subsets isolated.

Beyond this particular receptor, the publication reports: Because only a couple of donors were included in the study, the extent to which the findings can be generalized is limited. After the booster, most clones that had expanded after primary vaccination were detected again (about 97% of CD4 and 88% of CD8), suggesting broad maintenance of memory. FACS-sorted repertoires could contain abundant contaminating clonotypes from the bulk population, so computational filtering was required. Compared with the primary T-cell response, the secondary T-cell response was faster but weaker, reaching its peak on day 5 rather than on day 15. A small fraction of clonotypes showed up in both the CD4 and CD8 compartments, probably as a result of convergent recombination.

Sequencing used CD4+ T cells sorted from PBMCs, obtained 5 days after the yellow fever booster vaccination. Rearrangement joined TRBV12-3 or TRBV12-4 to TRBJ1-5, and TRBD1 aligns with 8 junction nucleotides. This TCR was recovered from a man younger than 35 who received the YFV17D yellow fever vaccine. The CDR3 protein sequence reads: CASWQSGGGNQPQHF. The nucleotide sequence is TGTGCCAGTTGGCAGTCAGGGGGCGGCAATCAGCCCCAGCATTTT.